This T cell receptor (beta chain) is drawn from a study of cytomegalovirus exposure and HLA in healthy donors. The CDR3 loop spans 15 amino acids. V lost 4 bases to trimming and J lost 5 bases; unmatched junction nucleotides: 10. Germline V gene lookup returns CDR1 SGHRS and CDR2 YFSETQ. PCR was performed using 60 Vbeta and 13 Jbeta primers. The assay was immunoSEQ multiplex PCR, and TCRdb's table has in-frame clones only and misses some. The repertoire consists of around 190,000 clones, with about nine tenths occurring once and the leading ten covering around 1%. Input material: PBMCs. The V gene is TRBV5-1, the J gene TRBJ2-5, with 8 bases identical to TRBD2. This TCR was recovered from a boy younger than 10 in good health and CMV-seronegative. CDR3 DNA: TGCGCCAGCAGCGGTACCGGGACGGGAGGGGAGACCCAGTACTTC. Encoded protein: CASSGTGTGGETQYF.